This T cell receptor beta chain was observed in a study of technical replicates of blood from a few donors. TCRdb's copy holds only in-frame clones and misses some; the assay was immunoSEQ multiplex PCR. The repertoire holds about 79,000 clones, 90% to 95% seen once, with over 0.25% in the top ten. V was pared by 2 bases and J by 4 bases, with 7 bases of the junction left unmatched. In germline, CDR1 is MGHRA, CDR2 YSYEKL. There are 15 residues in the CDR3. This clone was found once. The sample comprised T cells isolated from PBMCs. This receptor was obtained from a human donor in good health. V gene TRBV4-1 combines with J gene TRBJ2-7, with 8 positions matching TRBD2. CDR3 amino acids: CASSQHVSSGYEQYF. For the CDR3, the DNA is TGCGCCAGCAGCCAACATGTTTCTAGCGGGTACGAGCAGTACTTC.